Below are 15 T cell receptor beta chains sequenced from a single sample in a study of T cell repertoires in cytomegalovirus infection. TCRdb redid the calling of the reads with MiXCR, one entry per CDR3 protein. The profile covers roughly 310,000 distinct CDR3 sequences, with under 20% appearing a single time and around 13% taken by the ten largest. The sequenced sample was PBMCs. The receptor set was obtained from a human donor in good health (CMV status not recorded). Some clones in this sample may be carry-over from other donors' samples.

The chain couples TRBV25-1 to TRBJ1-4; 8 nucleotides agree with TRBD1. In germline, CDR1 is MGHDK, CDR2 SYGVNS. The CDR3 sequence is 17 residues long. Trimming removed 7 bases from V and 0 bases from J; junction bases left unmatched: 10. The chain's CDR3 is CASTAGQGTSTNEKLFF. The CDR3, as DNA: TGTGCCAGCACCGCAGGACAGGGAACTTCAACTAATGAAAAACTGTTTTTT. Full variable domain (outside the CDR3, taken from reference TRBV25-1 and TRBJ1-4): EADIYQTPRYLVIGTGKKITLECSQTMGHDKMYWYQQDPGMELHLIHYSYGVNSTEKGDLSSESTVSRIRTEHFPLTLESARPSHTSQYLCASTAGQGTSTNEKLFFGSGTQLSVL.

This clonotype was seen a few times. The chain uses TRBV29-1 and TRBJ1-4; D unresolved. The V end was cut by 7 bases, the J end by 7 bases, with 13 bases between. Germline loops: CDR1 SQVTM, CDR2 ANQGSEA. This CDR3 region has 12 residues. DNA for the CDR3: TGCAGCGCGGGCAACAGCGCTGAAAAACTGTTTTTT. As protein: CSAGNSAEKLFF.

This clonotype has a count of ten or more. The chain recombines TRBV28 with TRBJ1-5, with D unclear. The CDR3 spans 14 residues. Looked up from germline, CDR1 is MDHEN and CDR2 is SYDVKM. The V end was cut by 10 bases, the J end by 1 base, with 14 bases between. CDR3 loop: CATHLSISNQPQHF. In DNA, the CDR3 is TGTGCCACCCACCTGTCTATAAGCAATCAGCCCCAGCATTTT.

This clonotype showed up many times. The chain uses TRBV10-3 and TRBJ2-7; 7 bases are shared with TRBD2. This CDR3 comprises 14 residues. CDR1 is ENHRY and CDR2 is SYGVKD in the germline V gene. V dropped 4 bases and J dropped 2; count of bases not matched to a gene: 5. The CDR3 DNA reads as TGTGCCATCAGTGCCGCGACTAGCCCCTACGAGCAGTACTTC. It codes for CAISAATSPYEQYF.

This clonotype came up a few times. V and J are TRBV5-8 and TRBJ2-3, with a weak D call TRBD2 (6 bases). Between the trimmed V and J ends, which lost 4 bases and 10 bases, there was a span of 22 bases. Germline V gene data show CDR1 as SGHTS and CDR2 as YDEGEE. The CDR3 totals 15 residues. The CDR3 here is CASSKRRGPAGSQYF. In nucleotides, the CDR3 is TGTGCCAGCAGCAAAAGGCGGGGCCCCGCCGGATCGCAGTATTTT.

This clonotype was observed a handful of times. The V call is TRBV20-1, the J call TRBJ2-3; 7 nucleotides agree with TRBD1. The CDR3 length is 13 residues. CDR1 and CDR2 from the germline V gene are DFQATT and SNEGSKA (reference sequence). The CDR3 DNA follows: TGCACCCCTTGGACAGGACGTGCAGATACGCAGTATTTT. Translating gives CTPWTGRADTQYF.

This chain joins TRBV7-2 and TRBJ1-1; D ambiguous. Trimming took 5 bases from V and 7 from J, leaving 11 bases between them. Germline lookup yields CDR1 SGHTA and CDR2 FQGNSA. The CDR3 covers 12 residues. CDR3 sequence reads: CASSRSRVEAFF. In DNA, the CDR3 is TGTGCCAGCAGCCGGAGCCGGGTTGAAGCTTTCTTT.

This clonotype was counted a few times. The chain links TRBV4-1 to TRBJ1-1; no reliable D call. Germline V CDR1 and CDR2: MGHRA, YSYEKL. The CDR3 totals 13 residues. The V gene lost 3 bases and the J gene lost 3 bases, with 8 bases spanning the gap. The DNA of the CDR3 is TGCGCCAGCAGCCATCAGGAGGACACTGAAGCTTTCTTT. Translated, it gives CASSHQEDTEAFF.

Concerning this clonotype: The junction differs from germline at one of its ends, possibly a read error. This chain joins TRBV12-3 or TRBV12-4 and TRBJ1-1; D is undetermined. The CDR3 covers 12 residues. The CDR3 loop reads CASSFLNTEASF. CDR3 nucleotide sequence: TGTGCCAGCAGTTTTTTGAACACTGAAGCTTCCTTT.

The chain carries TRBV28 and TRBJ1-1; D is uncertain. The V end lost 5 bases, the J end lost 2 bases, and 12 bases lay between the germline ends. CDR1 and CDR2 from the germline V gene are MDHEN and SYDVKM. The CDR3 has 14 amino acids. The CDR3 coding sequence is TGTGCCAGCAGTCTCACGAGCGCAAACACTGAAGCTTTCTTT. Its protein product is CASSLTSANTEAFF.

The chain links TRBV4-2 to TRBJ1-4; D may be TRBD1 (5 bases). The V end was cut by 0 bases, the J end by 2 bases, with 7 bases between. CDR3 length equals 15 residues. CDR1 is LGHNA, CDR2 YNFKEQ, per germline. The CDR3 DNA follows: TGTGCCAGCAGCCAAGACCGGGGGACTAATGAAAAACTGTTTTTT. It is translated as CASSQDRGTNEKLFF.

The chain has TRBV12-3 or TRBV12-4 and TRBJ2-1, with D perhaps matching TRBD2 (6 bases). The CDR3 totals 13 residues. V lost 5 bases, J lost 2 bases, and 7 bases lay in between. The CDR3: CASSRLAYNEQFF. CDR3 sequence (DNA): TGTGCCAGCAGTCGACTAGCCTACAATGAGCAGTTCTTC.

This clonotype was found many times. The chain couples TRBV7-8 to TRBJ1-5; D remains unclear. V was shortened by 3 bases and J by 0 bases, with 15 bases between the two germline ends. The length of the CDR3 is 17 residues. The V gene's germline CDR1 is SGHVS and CDR2 FQNEAQ. Here the CDR3 reads CASSLGSQADSNQPQHF. CDR3 DNA sequence: TGTGCCAGCAGCTTGGGTTCCCAAGCCGATAGCAATCAGCCCCAGCATTTT.

The V and J genes are TRBV29-1 and TRBJ1-1; D might be TRBD1 (5 bases). This CDR3 contains 12 residues. Per the germline V gene, CDR1 is SQVTM and CDR2 is ANQGSEA. V lost 7 bases and J 3 bases, leaving 12 bases between the germline ends. The CDR3 region is CSDPTVDTEAFF. CDR3 sequence (DNA): TGCAGCGACCCGACAGTAGACACTGAAGCTTTCTTT.

The rearrangement uses TRBV7-9 and TRBJ2-2; no clear D. V was trimmed by 3 bases and J by 1 base, leaving 6 bases between them. From germline, CDR1 is SEHNR and CDR2 FQNEAQ (reference sequence). This CDR3 comprises 14 residues. Written as DNA, the CDR3 is TGTGCCAGCAGCTTTGAAGTGAACACCGGGGAGCTGTTTTTT. Residues: CASSFEVNTGELFF.